The entry below describes one T cell receptor (beta chain). Read data end 3 residues before the CDR3 end; the end is taken from the germline J gene. This record comes from a study of T cells in women clearing cervical HPV infection. Sequencing used immunoSEQ multiplex PCR; TCRdb keeps in-frame clones, though not all of them. The table gives about 30,000 clones; the top ten clones make up about 4% of it. The V and J ends lost 0 bases and 1 base respectively, with 16 bases between them. The CDR3 length is 17 residues. Germline lookup yields CDR1 DFQATT and CDR2 SNEGSKA (reference sequence). The receptor comes from a woman aged 18-69 years with a cervical HPV16 infection that either progressed to CIN3+ or cleared (not recorded which). Sequencing was carried out using blood buffy coat. This sequence joins TRBV20-1 and TRBJ2-1; the D gene is possibly TRBD1 (6 bases). The CDR3 DNA, read in part, is TGCAGTGCTAGAGATCTATTCGGGACAAAGTCCTACAATGAG. The encoded protein is CSARDLFGTKSYNE. From start to end, the CDR3 is CSARDLFGTKSYNEQFF.